This record covers a single TCR beta chain. These data are taken from a study of blood T cell repertoires in COVID-19. Across the whole study: The samples span acute and convalescent COVID-19 from the United States, Italy and Spain.

TCRdb keeps only in-frame clones here, not all; method: immunoSEQ multiplex PCR. The table has about 240,000 clones, more than 85% seen once. Sequenced material: PBMCs or T cells enriched from blood (not recorded which). This clonotype was obtained from a man between 35 and 55 years old who had recovered from COVID-19.

CDR3 loop: CASSLQGYTEAFF. The DNA of the CDR3 is TGTGCCAGCAGTTTACAGGGGTACACTGAAGCTTTCTTT. The rearrangement uses TRBV28 and TRBJ1-1; D is possibly TRBD1 (6 bases). The CDR3 is 13 residues long. V lost 2 bases and J 3 bases, leaving 7 bases between the germline ends. From germline, CDR1 is MDHEN and CDR2 SYDVKM. Using reference TRBV28 and TRBJ1-1 for the parts outside the CDR3, the full variable domain is DVKVTQSSRYLVKRTGEKVFLECVQDMDHENMFWYRQDPGLGLRLIYFSYDVKMKEKGDIPEGYSVSREKKERFSLILESASTNQTSMYLCASSLQGYTEAFFGQGTRLTVV.